This entry lists 10 T cell receptor beta chains sequenced from one sample in a study of T-cell memory formation after mild COVID-19. One entry per CDR3 protein results from TCRdb running MiXCR on the 5' RACE reads. There are 200,000 to 250,000 distinct CDR3 sequences in the sample; roughly 9.4% occur only once, and approximately 20% lies in the top ten. The specimen sequenced was PBMCs or a T cell subset sorted from them (not recorded which). All receptors derive from a man between 18 and 29 years old who had mild COVID-19 (a few samples of this study predate the infection). Cell type and time point are not known.

This clonotype was detected a few times. The V call is TRBV6-2 or TRBV6-3, the J call TRBJ2-7; a possible D gene is TRBD2 (5 bases). V lost 6 bases and J 4 bases, leaving 10 bases between the germline ends. Germline CDR1 reads MNHEY; CDR2 reads SVGEGT. The CDR3 runs to 12 residues. CDR3 in DNA: TGTGCCAGCAGCCAACTAGGGTACGAGCAGTACGTC. This sequence encodes CASSQLGYEQYV.

The genes are TRBV12-3 or TRBV12-4 and TRBJ2-1; D may be TRBD1 or TRBD2 (5 bases each). Trimming took off 7 bases at V and 5 bases at J, with 15 bases between the two ends. The CDR3 has 14 amino acids. This chain's CDR3 is CASTPSGRNNEQFF. The CDR3 region has the DNA TGTGCCAGCACCCCGTCGGGGCGGAACAATGAGCAGTTCTTC.

This clonotype was observed at least ten times. The chain couples TRBV12-3 or TRBV12-4 to TRBJ2-2; the D gene is possibly TRBD1 (5 bases). The length of the CDR3 is 14 residues. The V end was cut by 3 bases, the J end by 3 bases, with 8 bases between. The CDR3 sequence: CASSFAGYTGELFF. The CDR3 DNA reads TGTGCCAGCAGTTTCGCAGGGTACACCGGGGAGCTGTTTTTT.

There are a few counts of this clonotype. V usage is TRBV18 and J usage is TRBJ2-7; 8 positions match TRBD2. Trimming took 1 base from V and 6 from J; bases not matched to a gene: 2. This CDR3 region has 13 residues. Germline CDR1 KGHSH, CDR2 LQKENI. DNA for the CDR3: TGTGCCAGCTCACCACTCGGGGGGGGCGAGCAGTACGTC. Translated, it gives CASSPLGGGEQYV.

A few counts support this clonotype. This chain joins TRBV5-1 and TRBJ2-3; no clear D. This CDR3 region has 14 residues. Germline-derived CDR1 and CDR2 are SGHRS and YFSETQ. Trimming pared 4 bases from V and 1 base from J, leaving 10 bases between. The CDR3 here is CASSPDTGTDTQYF. The DNA of the CDR3 is TGCGCCAGCAGCCCTGACACAGGCACAGATACGCAGTATTTT.

In its sample, this clonotype was seen many times. The gene calls are TRBV7-9 and TRBJ1-2, with D possibly being TRBD1 (6 bases). Germline CDR1 is SEHNR and CDR2 is FQNEAQ (reference sequence). This CDR3 spans 13 amino acids. V lost 3 bases to trimming and J lost 6 bases, with 11 bases between them. DNA of the CDR3: TGTGCCAGCAGCTTCCGGACAGCCGATGGCTACACCTTC. It specifies CASSFRTADGYTF.

This sequence joins TRBV2 and TRBJ2-3, with no clear D. V lost 3 bases and J 1 base, leaving 5 bases between the germline ends. Germline lookup yields CDR1 SNHLY and CDR2 FYNNEI. This CDR3 has 13 amino acids. The CDR3 region has the DNA TGTGCCAGCAGTGAGGGCCGCACAGATACGCAGTATTTT. Residues: CASSEGRTDTQYF.

This clonotype was observed at least ten times. V gene TRBV12-3 or TRBV12-4 combines with J gene TRBJ1-3, with D unclear. Trimming removed 2 bases at V and 4 bases at J, with 27 bases between. This CDR3 is built from 20 residues. CDR3: CASSLRASSWGRGEGNTIYF. CDR3 DNA sequence: TGTGCCAGCAGTTTAAGAGCCTCTTCGTGGGGTCGCGGGGAGGGAAACACCATATATTTT.

The table lists this clonotype with a few counts. V and J are TRBV7-9 and TRBJ1-1; TRBD1 matches 7 bases. The germline gives CDR1 SEHNR, CDR2 FQNEAQ (reference sequence). The J segment lost 1 base and the V segment lost 3 bases, leaving 2 bases of the junction unmatched. This CDR3 region has 14 residues. The CDR3 DNA follows: TGTGCCAGCAGCTTCAGGGGGGAGAACACTGAAGCTTTCTTT. Amino acids: CASSFRGENTEAFF. Drawing the rest from reference TRBV7-9 and TRBJ1-1, the complete variable domain is DTGVSQNPRHKITKRGQNVTFRCDPISEHNRLYWYRQTLGQGPEFLTYFQNEAQLEKSRLLSDRFSAERPKGSFSTLEIQRTEQGDSAMYLCASSFRGENTEAFFGQGTRLTVV.

This clonotype occurred a few times. The chain links TRBV4-2 to TRBJ2-2; 9 bases are shared with TRBD1. J was trimmed by 1 base and V by 4 bases; bases with no gene match: 4. This CDR3 spans 16 amino acids. CDR1 LGHNA and CDR2 YNFKEQ come from the germline V gene. The DNA of the CDR3 is TGTGCCAGCAGCCCACGGACAGGGGTGAACACCGGGGAGCTGTTTTTT. Translated, it gives CASSPRTGVNTGELFF.